Presented here are 30 T cell receptor beta chains from one specimen sequenced in a study of lymphopenia after photon versus proton radiotherapy. Sequencing used immunoSEQ multiplex PCR; TCRdb keeps in-frame clones, though not all of them. Among over 35,000 clones, approximately 83% were seen once, and the ten largest hold 20% to 25%. The material was peripheral blood, obtained from a patient treated with proton-based radiotherapy. All receptors come from a woman between 65 and 79 years old with pancreatic cancer.

The genes are TRBV28 and TRBJ2-1; TRBD1 aligns across 9 bases. V shed 3 bases and J 4 bases; nucleotides not matched to a gene: 4. The CDR3 sequence is 15 residues long. Looked up from germline, CDR1 is MDHEN and CDR2 is SYDVKM. The CDR3 DNA reads TGTGCCAGCAGTTTGGGGACAGGGAGATACAATGAGCAGTTCTTC. Protein product: CASSLGTGRYNEQFF. The full variable domain, its missing parts supplied by reference TRBV28 and TRBJ2-1, is DVKVTQSSRYLVKRTGEKVFLECVQDMDHENMFWYRQDPGLGLRLIYFSYDVKMKEKGDIPEGYSVSREKKERFSLILESASTNQTSMYLCASSLGTGRYNEQFFGPGTRLTVL.

This clone has a single count. The chain recombines TRBV19 with TRBJ2-7; tentatively, D is TRBD1 or TRBD2 (5 bases each). The CDR3 runs 15 residues. The germline V gene has CDR1 LNHDA and CDR2 SQIVND (reference sequence). V shed 4 bases and J shed 1 base, with 14 bases lying between them. CDR3 sequence reads: CASSTTGTGSYEQYF. The DNA of the CDR3 is TGTGCCAGTAGTACCACGGGGACGGGGTCCTACGAGCAGTACTTC.

This chain connects TRBV19 to TRBJ2-2; the match to TRBD1 covers 10 bases. Germline trimming cut 6 bases from V and 2 bases from J; bases unmatched to any gene: 9. The CDR3 extends over 17 amino acids. CDR1 is LNHDA, CDR2 SQIVND, per germline (reference sequence). CDR3 sequence: CASSLMGQGINTGELFF. The CDR3 DNA sequence: TGTGCCAGTAGCTTGATGGGACAGGGGATTAACACCGGGGAGCTGTTTTTT.

This rearrangement joins TRBV28 to TRBJ1-5, with D perhaps TRBD1 (6 bases). Trimming pared 2 bases from V and 3 bases from J, leaving 20 bases between. This CDR3 spans 18 amino acids. Germline CDR1 MDHEN, CDR2 SYDVKM. The CDR3 region has the DNA TGTGCCAGCAGTTTAACCCAGAGGGGGGCCGTACCCAATCAGCCCCAGCATTTT. This sequence encodes CASSLTQRGAVPNQPQHF.

This chain uses TRBV15 with TRBJ2-2; D tentatively reads TRBD1 or TRBD2 (5 bases each). The CDR3 is 14 residues long. V dropped 1 base and J dropped 5 bases, with 8 bases sitting between them. Looked up from germline, CDR1 is LNHNV and CDR2 is YYDKDF (reference sequence). CDR3 region: CATSRAGTTGELFF. CDR3 in DNA: TGTGCCACCAGCAGAGCCGGGACGACCGGGGAGCTGTTTTTT.

V and J are TRBV5-1 and TRBJ2-7, with 7 bases fitting TRBD1. V lost 1 base, J lost 1 base, and 2 bases stayed unmatched. From germline, CDR1 is SGHRS and CDR2 YFSETQ. This CDR3 is 14 amino acids long. In nucleotides, the CDR3 is TGCGCCAGCAGCTTGTGGACAGGTTCCTACGAGCAGTACTTC. This gives the protein CASSLWTGSYEQYF.

There are a few counts of this clone. V gene TRBV4-3 combines with J gene TRBJ1-1; D is unresolved. The CDR3 extends over 13 amino acids. Trimming cost V 4 bases and J 2 bases, with 8 bases left between them. In germline, CDR1 is LGHNA, CDR2 YSLEER. The CDR3 region is CASSRSSNTEAFF. CDR3 sequence (DNA): TGCGCCAGCAGCCGCAGCAGTAACACTGAAGCTTTCTTT.

The gene calls are TRBV6-1 and TRBJ1-1; D remains ambiguous. Trimming took 5 bases from V and 5 from J, leaving 6 bases between them. The CDR3 runs to 11 residues. CDR1 and CDR2 (germline): MNHNS, SASEGT. The CDR3 reads CASSWVTEAFF. The CDR3 DNA reads TGTGCCAGCAGTTGGGTAACTGAAGCTTTCTTT.

The rearrangement links TRBV6-5 to TRBJ2-1; no clear D. CDR1 MNHEY and CDR2 SVGAGI come from the germline V gene. V dropped 8 bases and J dropped 2 bases, with 7 bases sitting between them. The CDR3 runs to 12 residues. The CDR3 here is CASGVPYNEQFF. As DNA, the CDR3 is TGTGCCAGCGGGGTTCCCTACAATGAGCAGTTCTTC.

This chain uses TRBV30 with TRBJ2-6, with TRBD2 identical over 7 bases. This CDR3 contains 17 residues. With V trimmed by 3 bases and J by 0 bases, 8 bases remained unmatched. Germline V lookup: CDR1 GTSNPN, CDR2 SVGIG (reference sequence). The CDR3 DNA reads as TGTGCCTGGAGGCCGGGACTACTCCCCTCTGGGGCCAACGTCCTGACTTTC. As protein: CAWRPGLLPSGANVLTF.

The chain is built from TRBV7-9 and TRBJ1-4; TRBD1 might be the D (5 bases). Germline CDR1 SEHNR, CDR2 FQNEAQ (reference sequence). V was trimmed by 1 base and J by 6 bases, leaving 18 bases between them. This CDR3 region has 17 residues. CDR3 sequence: CASSLVRGSDGDEKLFF. DNA for the CDR3: TGTGCCAGCAGCTTAGTAAGGGGTTCTGACGGCGATGAAAAACTGTTTTTT.

The V and J genes are TRBV18 and TRBJ1-1; possibly TRBD1 for D (5 bases). The germline V gene encodes CDR1 KGHSH and CDR2 LQKENI. V lost 3 bases, J lost 6 bases, and 11 bases lay in between. The CDR3 loop spans 13 amino acids. The CDR3 DNA sequence: TGTGCCAGCTCACCTATCGAGGGGTCTGAAGCTTTCTTT. It yields the protein CASSPIEGSEAFF.

The chain has TRBV6-1 and TRBJ2-3; D gene uncertain. This CDR3 contains 14 residues. V was clipped by 2 bases and J by 5 bases, with 11 bases between them. Germline-derived CDR1 and CDR2 are MNHNS and SASEGT. The chain's CDR3 is CASSEPGLGDTQYF. The CDR3 DNA reads as TGTGCCAGCAGTGAACCAGGCCTGGGAGATACGCAGTATTTT.

DNA for the CDR3: TGTGCCAGCAGTTCCCCGGGACAGGGCGGCTATGGCTACACCTTC. It is translated as CASSSPGQGGYGYTF. This chain joins TRBV6-5 and TRBJ1-2, with TRBD1 matching 9 bases. V was pared by 4 bases and J by 4 bases, with 7 bases of the junction left unmatched. Germline V gene sequence: CDR1 MNHEY, CDR2 SVGAGI. CDR3 length: 15 residues.

This chain joins TRBV27 and TRBJ1-5, with unresolved D. The CDR3 loop spans 13 amino acids. V gave up 3 bases and J gave up 4 bases, with 7 bases separating them. The germline V gene has CDR1 MNHEY and CDR2 SMNVEV (reference sequence). The CDR3 sequence: CASSFASNQPQHF. The CDR3 DNA reads as TGTGCCAGCAGTTTCGCCAGTAATCAGCCCCAGCATTTT.

The V and J genes are TRBV6-5 and TRBJ2-1; perhaps TRBD2 as D (6 bases). CDR1 is MNHEY and CDR2 is SVGAGI in the germline V gene. There are 14 residues in the CDR3. V lost 6 bases, J lost 4 bases, and 13 bases lay in between. The CDR3 DNA reads TGTGCCAGCAGCAACCGGGGAGGTTACAATGAGCAGTTCTTC. This sequence encodes CASSNRGGYNEQFF.

The gene calls are TRBV4-3 and TRBJ2-1, with D unresolved. This CDR3 has 14 residues. Trimming took off 1 base at V and 8 bases at J, with 12 bases between the two ends. Germline assignment: CDR1 LGHNA and CDR2 YSLEER. For the CDR3, the DNA is TGCGCCAGCAGCCAAGCTCAGCTTAGGGATGAGCAGTTCTTC. It specifies CASSQAQLRDEQFF.

This chain uses TRBV28 with TRBJ2-5; unclear D gene. The CDR3 is 14 amino acids. Germline V gene sequence: CDR1 MDHEN, CDR2 SYDVKM. The ends were cut back, 5 bases at V and 5 bases at J, with 15 bases in the middle. The CDR3 sequence is CASSRPGPSETQYF. CDR3 sequence (DNA): TGTGCCAGCAGTAGGCCAGGACCAAGTGAGACCCAGTACTTC.

The chain joins TRBV18 to TRBJ2-1; unclear D gene. This CDR3 is 14 amino acids long. V was trimmed by 6 bases and J by 0 bases, leaving 9 bases between them. Germline V gives CDR1 KGHSH, CDR2 LQKENI. The CDR3 DNA follows: TGTGCCAGCTCCGAGTCCAGCTCCTACAATGAGCAGTTCTTC. Translating gives CASSESSSYNEQFF. Using reference TRBV18 and TRBJ2-1 for the parts outside the CDR3, the full variable domain is NAGVMQNPRHLVRRRGQEARLRCSPMKGHSHVYWYRQLPEEGLKFMVYLQKENIIDESGMPKERFSAEFPKEGPSILRIQQVVRGDSAAYFCASSESSSYNEQFFGPGTRLTVL.

The J gene is TRBJ2-3, the V gene TRBV9; 14 bases align to TRBD2. Unmatched junction bases numbered 2, after V lost 2 bases and J lost 0 bases. CDR1 and CDR2 (germline): SGDLS, YYNGEE. The CDR3 loop spans 17 amino acids. Here the CDR3 reads CASSVGTSGRSTDTQYF. DNA for the CDR3: TGTGCCAGCAGCGTCGGGACTAGCGGGAGAAGCACAGATACGCAGTATTTT.

The CDR3, as DNA: TGTGCCAGCAGTACCAAGCGTCCTCAAGGCTCCTATAATTCACCCCTCCACTTT. It translates to CASSTKRPQGSYNSPLHF. The chain is built from TRBV2 and TRBJ1-6; D remains ambiguous. Germline assignment: CDR1 SNHLY and CDR2 FYNNEI. Trimming cost V 5 bases and J 0 bases, with 17 bases left between them. The CDR3 has 18 amino acids.

This clone was counted a single time. The V call is TRBV30, the J call TRBJ2-7, with D tentatively TRBD2 (6 bases). Trimming stripped 4 bases from V and 0 bases from J, with 13 bases between. CDR3 length: 14 residues. Germline loops: CDR1 GTSNPN, CDR2 SVGIG (reference sequence). The CDR3 DNA is TGTGCCTGGACAGGAGGGGTTTCCTCCTACGAGCAGTACTTC. Protein: CAWTGGVSSYEQYF.

V usage is TRBV30 and J usage is TRBJ2-3, with TRBD2 identical over 10 bases. The CDR3 extends over 15 amino acids. The V and J ends lost 2 bases and 1 base, in that order; junction bases with no gene match: 3. Germline CDR1 reads GTSNPN; CDR2 reads SVGIG (reference sequence). In nucleotides, the CDR3 is TGTGCCTGGAGTCGACTAGCGGGCGGCACAGATACGCAGTATTTT. As protein: CAWSRLAGGTDTQYF.

This chain uses TRBV7-9 with TRBJ2-2, with D uncertain. The CDR3 is 14 amino acids. Trimming removed 5 bases from V and 6 bases from J, with 13 bases in between. Germline V gene lookup returns CDR1 SEHNR and CDR2 FQNEAQ (reference sequence). This chain's CDR3 is CASSPAGSPGELFF. The CDR3 coding sequence is TGTGCCAGCAGCCCCGCAGGTAGTCCCGGGGAGCTGTTTTTT.

The chain couples TRBV7-6 to TRBJ2-1, with 16 bases lining up with TRBD2. J was trimmed by 2 bases and V by 4 bases; bases with no gene match: 11. Germline V lookup: CDR1 SGHVS, CDR2 FNYEAQ. The CDR3 spans 20 residues. The CDR3 sequence: CASSSTLGTSGRAPYNEQFF. In DNA form, the CDR3 reads TGTGCCAGCAGCTCAACCCTCGGGACTAGCGGGAGGGCACCCTACAATGAGCAGTTCTTC.

J is TRBJ2-2 and V is TRBV28; 9 bases are shared with TRBD2. CDR3 size: 17 residues. Losses at the gene ends were 5 bases for V and 3 bases for J; bases not matched to a gene: 10. In germline, CDR1 is MDHEN, CDR2 SYDVKM. The CDR3 DNA sequence: TGTGCCAGCAGTCCCCCGGGACTAGCATTCGACACCGGGGAGCTGTTTTTT. Translating gives CASSPPGLAFDTGELFF.

The chain uses TRBV4-1 and TRBJ2-2; D perhaps matches TRBD2 (7 bases). Trimming pared 0 bases from V and 0 bases from J, leaving 11 bases between. The germline V gene has CDR1 MGHRA and CDR2 YSYEKL. CDR3 length: 17 residues. The CDR3 DNA is TGCGCCAGCAGCCAAGATTTAGGGGGGGCGAACACCGGGGAGCTGTTTTTT. Protein product: CASSQDLGGANTGELFF.

The rearrangement uses TRBV29-1 and TRBJ1-5, with D maybe TRBD1 (5 bases). Germline values: CDR1 SQVTM, CDR2 ANQGSEA. CDR3 length: 14 amino acids. Trimming removed 4 bases from V and 2 bases from J, with 12 bases in between. The DNA of the CDR3 is TGCAGCGTTGGAGAGGGACTGGGCAATCAGCCCCAGCATTTT. Translated, it gives CSVGEGLGNQPQHF.

The rearrangement uses TRBV30 and TRBJ1-6; 7 nucleotides align to TRBD1. There are 15 residues in the CDR3. J gave up 9 bases and V 1 base, and 9 bases lay outside the gene matches. Germline values: CDR1 GTSNPN, CDR2 SVGIG (reference sequence). The CDR3 here is CAWSAATGRSSPLHF. The CDR3 DNA sequence: TGTGCCTGGAGTGCCGCGACAGGGAGAAGTTCACCCCTCCACTTT.

The chain joins TRBV7-2 to TRBJ2-7; perhaps TRBD1 as D (5 bases). The germline V and J ends were trimmed by 6 bases and 2 bases, with 8 bases remaining between them. In germline, CDR1 is SGHTA, CDR2 FQGNSA. There are 12 residues in the CDR3. The CDR3, as DNA: TGTGCCAGCAGGGCAGGGACCTACGAGCAGTACTTC. Translated: CASRAGTYEQYF.